This T cell receptor (beta chain) originates from a study of fetal regulatory T cell absence and autoimmunity. Here immunoSEQ multiplex PCR was the method, and the copy in TCRdb shows in-frame clones only, minus some. Among about 95,000 clones, 72% were seen once, and the ten largest hold roughly 2%. Overall study findings and caveats: Pancreas TCRs were oligoclonally enriched versus cord blood, some clones over 80-fold.

Points on this clone: Its antigen is currently unknown.

The TCR sequence derives from a male donor with IPEX syndrome. Sequenced material: pancreas tissue.

This CDR3 reads CASSGPPPPVGNQPQHF. The CDR3 DNA is TGTGCCAGCAGTGGGCCCCCCCCACCGGTAGGCAATCAGCCCCAGCATTTT. This sequence joins TRBV25-1 and TRBJ1-5; D ambiguous. The CDR3 consists of 17 residues. With 4 bases removed from V and 2 bases from J, the gap between germline ends came to 18 bases. Germline V gives CDR1 MGHDK, CDR2 SYGVNS.